A single sample is the source of the 5 T cell receptor beta chains below, sequenced in a study of tissue T cells after allogeneic stem cell transplantation. Produced via immunoSEQ multiplex PCR; TCRdb's table is partial and in-frame only. The sample lists roughly 2,600 clones; approximately 48% were seen once. Time point denoted: mouse harvest day 14 after allogeneic transplant. Tail vein injection delivered 10^7 T-cell-depleted bone marrow cells and 10^6 splenic CD5+ T cells. The sample was gut tissue. Receptor source: a female BALB/c mouse given C57BL/6 T cells with graft-versus-host disease after an allogeneic hematopoietic cell transplant.

Points on this clone: The germline and genes are mouse ones. The read ends 1 residue early relative to the CDR3; the germline J gene fills the gap. The same CDR3 arises from other DNA sequences in this sample as well. The J gene is TRBJ1-1, the V gene TRBV16; 7 nucleotides align to TRBD1. Trimming took 6 bases from V and 0 from J; bases not matched to a gene: 4. Germline CDR1 and CDR2: SGHSA and FRNQAP. This CDR3 spans 14 amino acids. The covered CDR3 bases are TGTGCAAGCAGTCCACAGGGGCCAAACACAGAAGTCTTC. As protein: CASSPQGPNTEVF. The full CDR3 protein is CASSPQGPNTEVFF.

Comment on this clone: Gene and germline names: mouse. The CDR3 end lies 1 residue beyond the end of the read and is filled in from the germline J gene. The genes are TRBV3 and TRBJ2-7; D is unclear. The CDR3 loop spans 13 amino acids. The V end was cut by 2 bases, the J end by 4 bases, with 9 bases between. Germline V CDR1 and CDR2: SNHLY, FYNGKV (reference sequence). CDR3 sequence reads: CASSLLAQYEQYF. CDR3 bases read: TGTGCCAGCAGCTTACTCGCACAGTATGAACAGTAC.

For this clone: Germline and genes: mouse. Read sequence stops 1 residue before the CDR3 end, and the germline J gene provides the missing end. The chain links TRBV3 to TRBJ1-2, with TRBD1 as a possible D gene (5 bases). The CDR3 covers 13 residues. Germline CDR1 is SNHLY and CDR2 is FYNGKV (reference sequence). Trimming took off 3 bases at V and 0 bases at J, with 5 bases between the two ends. Here the CDR3 reads CASSLTANSDYTF. Incomplete CDR3 DNA: TGTGCCAGCAGCTTGACAGCAAACTCCGACTACACC.

About this clone: Gene labels here are mouse ones. Read sequence stops 1 residue before the CDR3 end, and the germline J gene provides the missing end. This chain joins TRBV16 and TRBJ2-4; D gene ambiguous. V shed 3 bases and J shed 0 bases, with 4 bases lying between them. Germline V CDR1 and CDR2: SGHSA, FRNQAP. This CDR3 is 13 amino acids long. CDR3 bases read: TGTGCAAGCAGCTTTACAAGTCAAAACACCTTGTAC. Translation gives CASSFTSQNTLY. The full CDR3 protein reads CASSFTSQNTLYF.

Notes on this clone: Gene names refer to mouse genes. Read sequence stops 1 residue before the CDR3 end, and the germline J gene provides the missing end. This chain joins TRBV12-2 and TRBJ2-5; 7 bases match TRBD1. Germline loops: CDR1 SGHLS, CDR2 HYDKME. Trimming took 1 base from V and 4 from J; bases not matched to a gene: 1. This CDR3 has 13 amino acids. CDR3 in amino acids: CASSLGQEDTQYF. The covered CDR3 bases are TGTGCCAGCTCTCTAGGACAGGAAGACACCCAGTAC.